Sequencing of this T cell receptor (beta chain) was carried out in a study of metastatic and nonmetastatic thyroid tumors (dated by TCRdb to 2020 to 2021). Broadly, across the study: Repertoires from peripheral blood and from tumor or nodule tissue samples of malignant and benign thyroid patients were compared.

Results and caveats for the whole study, not just this receptor: In both blood and tumor samples, malignant tumors were reported to have significantly higher TCR beta diversity than benign nodules.

This clone was seen ten or more times. Its cognate antigen has yet to be identified. No per-base quality is available; no much larger clone lies one base away. Spanning cysteine to phenylalanine, the CDR3 consists of 14 amino acids. Of all the DNA, just the CDR3 is kept, 42 bases in frame from base 1. Deletion took 1 base off V and 3 bases off J, with a span of 10 bases between the germline ends. Via the germline V gene, CDR1 is SNHLY and CDR2 FYNNEI. The library relied on PCR. Sequenced on an Illumina HiSeq 4000. The TCR beta-chain CDR3 region of each patient was profiled by high-throughput sequencing. The paper's processing steps were these. The researchers built a classifier to tell apart papillary thyroid cancer patients with distant metastasis, based on CDR3 differences among clinicopathological groups. Repertoire diversity was assessed with the Shannon index, and tumor-blood repertoire similarity with the Morisita-Horn index. TCRdb reprocessed the public reads (quality trimming at Q25 with fastp, clone calling with MiXCR) and kept in-frame beta chains. The V and J calls were determined by TCRdb, not by the authors. The sample table shows 50,000 to 60,000 clones, and around a sixth are seen once. About 3% of the sample belongs to the ten largest clones.

No patient had received any treatment before thyroid surgery. Using T-cell receptor beta sequencing, the study looked back at clinical samples from patients collected from about 2011 to 2018. Here the chain combines TRBV2 and TRBJ2-7, with the D gene uncertain. The source is a female donor with papillary thyroid cancer or a benign thyroid nodule (not recorded which). Some clones in this sample may be carry-over from other donors' samples. Sequenced input: blood. This receptor carries the CDR3 CASSEEGIRYEQYF. The nucleotide sequence reads as follows: TGTGCCAGCAGTGAAGAGGGAATCCGCTACGAGCAGTACTTC.